This T cell receptor (beta chain) was captured in a study of response to subunit inactivated influenza vaccine. Notes on the study in general: Authors suggested that a seasonal influenza vaccination recruits few new T cells each time.

This clonotype was picked up a small number of times. What it binds is not known. TCRdb reanalysed the RT-PCR reads using MiXCR and keeps one entry per CDR3 protein. Of under 800,000 distinct CDR3 sequences detected, 14% appear once; the ten largest clones hold 6% to 8%. This CDR3 is 16 amino acids long. V was cut by 4 bases and J by 0 bases, with 13 bases left in between. From germline, CDR1 is LNHDA and CDR2 SQIVND (reference sequence). The receptor was derived from a man aged 45 to 65 who received an inactivated influenza vaccine. Sequencing was performed on PBMCs from blood, taken 14 days before vaccination. The chain carries TRBV19 and TRBJ1-5; no clear D gene. The DNA for the CDR3 is TGTGCCAGTAGTACCCTTTTGTCCCGTAGCAATCAGCCCCAGCATTTT. Its translation is CASSTLLSRSNQPQHF.